This T cell receptor beta chain originates from a study of cytomegalovirus exposure and HLA in healthy donors listed by TCRdb under 2017. For context, the study as a whole: An earlier analysis of 587 of the donors reported approximately 270 Gb of sequence data and 117 million unique TCR beta sequences from approximately 180 million T cells. The study aimed to test whether signatures of past pathogen exposure could be identified by cataloging public T cell receptors. The genetic ancestry cluster associated with self-reported Caucasian donors included 81% of the roughly 360 genotyped donors. Along with the roughly 670-subject first cohort, a separate validation cohort of 120 different subjects was used. In an earlier analysis of roughly 600 of the donors, high-throughput TCR beta sequencing was used to judge whether each TCR beta V gene segment behaved as functional or pseudogenic. Class I and class II HLA loci were covered by the typing at four-digit resolution. Among 300 to 500 genotyped donors of the cohort, an average of approximately 220,000 unique TCR beta nucleotide sequences was sequenced per donor, of which approximately 19% were non-productive. A later analysis re-analyzed previously published TCR beta repertoires from roughly 600 donors and added high-resolution HLA genotyping to study TCR occurrence patterns. A later genetic analysis used genome-wide SNP genotypes for about 65% of the 666 donors, treating that subset as a discovery cohort. In the later analysis, no new phenotypic data were used to find candidate immune exposures; instead, reliance was placed on TCR beta sequences and their occurrence across donors. To predict cytomegalovirus infection status, the study brought together high-throughput TCR immunosequencing, statistical association of individual TCRs with disease status, and machine learning. Typing coverage differed by locus: A, B, C, DRB1 and DQB1 were typed in roughly 629-630 donors, DQA1 in approximately 520, DPA1 in approximately 600, and DPB1 in approximately 450. Donor age, sex, ethnicity and CMV serostatus were compiled alongside the repertoire data. The study profiled the T cell repertoires of around 700 subjects by immunosequencing and related them to cytomegalovirus serostatus. Roughly 5 DR-DQ haplotypes were handled as single units for association and clustering because linkage in the cohort was strong. All discovery cohort repertoires had been generated on a single sequencing platform. An early release covering roughly 640 HLA-typed donors comprised about 290 gigabases of sequencing data and around 86 million unique TCR sequences.

The library was produced with the immunoSEQ multiplex PCR assay. The multiplex PCR relied on a mix of 60 forward primers for TCR Vbeta segments and 13 reverse primers for TCR Jbeta segments. Amplification of the CDR3 region of rearranged TCR beta genes was performed with a multiplex PCR assay on genomic DNA. The Illumina HiSeq System was used to sequence the amplified TCR beta libraries as 87-base-pair reads. Turning to the authors' computational methods: A later analysis counted tens of millions of unique TCR beta chains across the 650 to 800 repertoires, and around 9.9 million of these chains were shared by at least two donors. To remove PCR and sequencing errors, raw reads were error-corrected and collapsed into unique sequences using a nearest-neighbor algorithm that merged closely related sequences. V, D and J gene segments were assigned by aligning CDR3 sequences to IMGT reference sequences. For a sequence to be retained, at least a six-nucleotide match to both a V gene segment and a J gene segment was required. Rearrangements were called productive when the CDR3 lacked stop codons and stayed in frame with V and J; all others were non-productive. Following IMGT convention, CDR3 was defined as the stretch from the second conserved V-encoded cysteine up to the conserved J-encoded phenylalanine. The earlier analysis of 587 of the donors excluded any sequence lacking an unambiguous match to a single V gene segment. An earlier analysis of roughly 590 of the donors called V segments functional above 56.7% productive rearrangements and segregating when the between-donor standard deviation exceeded 5%. A statistical classification framework was built to diagnose cytomegalovirus status from the catalog of TCR beta chain sequences. In a later analysis, V and J genes were assigned by comparing TCR nucleotide sequences against IMGT/GENE-DB human TR gene sequences. Using the TCRdist pipeline, a later analysis assigned CDR3 sequences along with most-parsimonious VDJ recombination scenarios. In a later analysis, every TCR beta chain was defined by the combination of its CDR3 amino acid sequence and its V-gene family, and reads without a unique V-gene family were dropped. To address suspected cross-contamination and a sequencing artifact, a later analysis removed 550 to 750 highly shared, low-generation-probability nucleotide sequences. For each public chain, a later analysis derived a clonal expansion index from normalized ranks of inferred template counts within each repertoire. In a later analysis, generation probabilities were computed with a VDJ recombination model fitted to out-of-frame rearrangements, and the resulting probabilities were checked against IGoR. A later analysis scored TCR-TCR, TCR-HLA and TCR-CMV co-occurrence with hypergeometric tests, applying a repertoire-size bias correction to TCR pairs. In a later analysis, false discovery rates were estimated by permuting HLA or CMV assignments 20 times. In a later analysis, co-occurring TCRs were grouped using DBSCAN, and TCRdist sequence similarity was added for clustering within HLA-allele-positive subsets. Repertoires with fewer than 30,000 or more than 120,000 public chains were left out of co-occurrence clustering, as were several repertoires with anomalous nucleotide sharing. Held by TCRdb, this immuneACCESS table contains in-frame sequences only and omits some clones. Under half of the omission traces to an unresolved V gene where checked; the cause of the rest is unknown. The V and J calls and clone size are taken from that table; D and trimming were inferred from the DNA. Counted in this sample were about 190,000 clones; about 69% of them appeared once. The ten largest clones add up to about 4.6% of the sample.

Study-level results and caveats: Cytomegalovirus status was reported to be diagnosed by the classifier with high specificity and sensitivity in both the original and validation cohorts. This cohort had only TCR beta chains sequenced, and the lack of alpha or paired-chain data limited which features could be detected. When HLA alleles, especially DR and DQ, strongly co-occurred, attributing TCR associations to individual alleles was difficult. A later analysis found that TCR association rates varied across HLA loci, with DRB1 alleles showing the most associated TCRs and HLA-C alleles the fewest. In a later analysis, HLA-associated TCR beta chains showed more clonal expansion and lower generation probabilities than non-associated chains that were equally common. For the cohort, immune exposure information was limited to CMV serostatus. In vitro tests confirmed that a few of the cytomegalovirus-associated TCR beta chains recognize cytomegalovirus antigens. A later analysis associated roughly 17,000 TCR beta sequences with specific HLA alleles at a false discovery rate of 0.05. Broadly in line with IMGT annotations, most TCR beta V segments showed up in productive rearrangements about 87% or about 30% of the time in an earlier analysis of 450 to 750 of the donors. According to a later analysis, parvovirus B19, influenza, CMV and Epstein-Barr virus appeared linked to several top co-occurrence clusters. Most CMV-associated TCR beta chains appeared to be HLA-restricted in a later analysis, and the HLA associations seemed to be driven largely by CMV exposure. A further reported finding was that TCR beta sequences accurately predicted the HLA-A and HLA-B alleles for most subjects in the first cohort. The study gave a list of under 200 TCR beta chains associated with cytomegalovirus. The presence/absence analyses assumed that sequencing depth was roughly uniform across donors, and that assumption may not be true. V-gene and J-gene trimming of TCR beta chains was associated with a missense DCLRE1C variant in a later genetic analysis, and the association was replicated in an independent cohort. Some IMGT-functional V segments, including TRBV6-2 and TRBV6-3, could not be distinguished by the 87-base-pair reads and were therefore excluded. Because some donors lacked HLA typing at each locus, the association tests relied only on the typed subset. Correlated functional status among segregating V segments might reflect linkage disequilibrium, but an unknown experimental factor could not be ruled out. Most TCR sequences were observed very rarely across donors, whereas some public TCRs were present in many individuals. The authors suggested that the approach could potentially be extended to other disease states and immunological phenotypes. About 15 rarely observed V segments, including chromosome 9 orphons, were excluded from the earlier analysis of just under 600 of the donors because counts were too low. In a later genetic analysis, fewer N-insertions in productive TCRs were reported among donors in an Asian-associated ancestry cluster than the roughly 700-donor mean. A cluster of highly shared sequence variants was judged likely to represent a technical artifact of the sequencing pipeline.

The cohort was made up of around 720 healthy bone marrow donors. Cohort members were all nominally healthy when sampled, although unrecorded immune exposures were likely present. The donor was CMV seropositive and belonged to the group of some 290 seropositive cohort members. Every donor gave a peripheral blood sample, and the peripheral blood mononuclear cells from that sample were used for TCR beta sequencing. Genomic DNA extraction from the blood cell samples was performed with the Qiagen DNeasy Blood Extraction Kit. In the case of this clone: Its antigen specificity is not known. One base away there is no much larger clone; base qualities are not given.

Cut back by 4 bases and 8 bases, the V and J ends lie 15 bases apart. CDR1 and CDR2 are read off the germline V gene as MDHEN and SYDVKM. From cysteine to phenylalanine, the CDR3 is 14 amino acids long. The sequence is cut down to CDR3 DNA, 42 bases in frame from base 1. This TCR derives from a man between 25 and 39 years old in good health and CMV-seropositive. This chain is built from TRBV28 and TRBJ2-1, with no D gene named confidently. Sequenced input: PBMCs. The nucleotide sequence is given as TGTGCCAGCAGTTACCCGACCCGAGGCGATGAGCAGTTCTTC. Its protein reads: CASSYPTRGDEQFF.